The source of this T cell receptor beta chain is a study of T cell responses to AZD1222 COVID-19 vaccine. Here immunoSEQ multiplex PCR was the method, and the copy in TCRdb shows in-frame clones only, minus some. The data contain some 99,000 clones, more than 75% of them seen just once; the ten biggest clones take up 4.4%. The germline V gene encodes CDR1 LNHDA and CDR2 SQIVND (reference sequence). CDR3 length: 13 amino acids. V dropped 0 bases and J dropped 6 bases, with 6 bases sitting between them. The sequencing here drew on peripheral blood, taken 28 days after the second AZD1222 dose. The TCR sequence derives from an adult who received the AZD1222 COVID-19 vaccine. V is TRBV19 and J is TRBJ2-1, with D unclear. The CDR3 nucleotides are TGTGCCAGTAGTATAGAGATTAGCAATGAGCAGTTCTTC. Its protein product is CASSIEISNEQFF.